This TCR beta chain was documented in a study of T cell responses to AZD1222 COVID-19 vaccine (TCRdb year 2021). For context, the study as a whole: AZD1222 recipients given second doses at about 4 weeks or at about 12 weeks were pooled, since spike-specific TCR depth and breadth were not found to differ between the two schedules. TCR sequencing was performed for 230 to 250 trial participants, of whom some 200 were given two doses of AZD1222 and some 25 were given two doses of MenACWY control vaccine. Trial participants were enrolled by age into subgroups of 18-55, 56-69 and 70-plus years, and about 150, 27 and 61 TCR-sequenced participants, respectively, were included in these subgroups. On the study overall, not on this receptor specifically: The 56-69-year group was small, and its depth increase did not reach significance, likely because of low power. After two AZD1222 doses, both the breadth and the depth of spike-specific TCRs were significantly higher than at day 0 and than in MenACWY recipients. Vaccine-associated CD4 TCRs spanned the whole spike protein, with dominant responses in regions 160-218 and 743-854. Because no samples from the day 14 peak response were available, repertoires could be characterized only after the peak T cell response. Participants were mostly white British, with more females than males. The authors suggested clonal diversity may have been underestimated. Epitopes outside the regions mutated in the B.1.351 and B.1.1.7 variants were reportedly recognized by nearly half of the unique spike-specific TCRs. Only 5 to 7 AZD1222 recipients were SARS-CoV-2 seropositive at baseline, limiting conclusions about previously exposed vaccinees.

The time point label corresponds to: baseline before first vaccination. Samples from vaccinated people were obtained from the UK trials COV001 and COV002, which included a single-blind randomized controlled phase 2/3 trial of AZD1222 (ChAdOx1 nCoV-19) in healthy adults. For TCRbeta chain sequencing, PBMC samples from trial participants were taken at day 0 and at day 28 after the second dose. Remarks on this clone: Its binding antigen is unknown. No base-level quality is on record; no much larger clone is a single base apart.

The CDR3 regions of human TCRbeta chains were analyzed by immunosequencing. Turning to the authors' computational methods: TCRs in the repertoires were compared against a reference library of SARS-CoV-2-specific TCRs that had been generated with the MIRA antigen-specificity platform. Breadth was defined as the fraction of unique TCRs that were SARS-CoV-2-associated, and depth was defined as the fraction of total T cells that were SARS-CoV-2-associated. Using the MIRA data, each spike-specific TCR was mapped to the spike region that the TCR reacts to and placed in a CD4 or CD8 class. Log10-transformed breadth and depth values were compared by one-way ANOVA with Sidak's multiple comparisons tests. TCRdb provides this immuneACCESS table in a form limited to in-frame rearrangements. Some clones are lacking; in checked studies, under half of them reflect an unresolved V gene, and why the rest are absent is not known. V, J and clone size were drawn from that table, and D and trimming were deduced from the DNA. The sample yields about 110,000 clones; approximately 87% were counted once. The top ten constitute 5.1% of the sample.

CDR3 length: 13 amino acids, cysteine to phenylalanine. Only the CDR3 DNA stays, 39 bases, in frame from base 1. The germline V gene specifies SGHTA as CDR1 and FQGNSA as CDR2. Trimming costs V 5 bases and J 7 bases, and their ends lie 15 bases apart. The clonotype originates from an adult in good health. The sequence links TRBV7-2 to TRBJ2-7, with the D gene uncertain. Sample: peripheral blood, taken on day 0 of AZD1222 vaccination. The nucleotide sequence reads TGTGCCAGCAGCCGGCAGCCCCTTGGGGAGCAGTACTTC. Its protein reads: CASSRQPLGEQYF.